Listed below are T cell receptor beta chains from one sample, sequenced in a study of blood T cells in healthy people across ages. TCRdb fed the 5' RACE reads into MiXCR, producing one record per CDR3 protein. The table lists hundreds of thousands of distinct CDR3 sequences, under 25% of them singletons. Sequencing was carried out using blood. The receptor source for this set is a man aged 65 to 85 in good health. The CDR3 runs from the conserved cysteine through the conserved F or W. The order of the fields is clone size, J gene, V gene, D gene, CDR3 protein, CDR3 DNA. D genes are given only for firm matches. Expanded clones are given a class, and other clones once, few, many or no size at all.

abundance: .
j_gene: TRBJ2-3
v_gene: TRBV6-1
d_gene: .
CDR3aa: CASSVGPQVADTQYF
CDR3nt: TGTGCCAGCAGCGTTGGGCCCCAGGTAGCAGATACGCAGTATTTT

abundance: few
j_gene: TRBJ2-5
v_gene: TRBV20-1
d_gene: TRBD2
CDR3aa: CSAAGLKKETQYF
CDR3nt: TGCAGTGCAGCGGGGTTGAAGAAAGAGACCCAGTACTTC

abundance: few
j_gene: TRBJ2-3
v_gene: TRBV29-1
d_gene: TRBD2
CDR3aa: CSVVGTSGPTDTQYF
CDR3nt: TGCAGCGTGGTCGGGACTAGCGGACCCACAGATACGCAGTATTTT

abundance: few
j_gene: TRBJ2-7
v_gene: TRBV7-2
d_gene: .
CDR3aa: CASSPGSTYEQYF
CDR3nt: TGTGCCAGCAGCCCCGGGAGCACATACGAGCAGTACTTC

abundance: .
j_gene: TRBJ2-7
v_gene: TRBV5-1
d_gene: .
CDR3aa: CASSYDRISYEQYF
CDR3nt: TGCGCCAGCAGCTATGACAGGATTTCCTACGAGCAGTACTTC

abundance: .
j_gene: TRBJ1-4
v_gene: TRBV7-9
d_gene: .
CDR3aa: CASSSPMEDEKLFF
CDR3nt: TGTGCCAGCAGCTCCCCCATGGAGGATGAAAAACTGTTTTTT

abundance: .
j_gene: TRBJ2-7
v_gene: TRBV20-1
d_gene: .
CDR3aa: CSAPDFYEQYF
CDR3nt: TGCAGTGCTCCCGACTTCTACGAGCAGTACTTC

abundance: few
j_gene: TRBJ2-6
v_gene: TRBV20-1
d_gene: .
CDR3aa: CSALDRGEANVLTF
CDR3nt: TGCAGTGCCCTGGACCGGGGAGAGGCCAACGTCCTGACTTTC

abundance: .
j_gene: TRBJ1-2
v_gene: TRBV21-1
d_gene: .
CDR3aa: CARTTGRYGYTF
CDR3nt: TGTGCCAGGACGACGGGACGGTATGGCTACACCTTC

abundance: many
j_gene: TRBJ1-6
v_gene: TRBV12-3/TRBV12-4
d_gene: .
CDR3aa: CASSLGGGGGNSPLHF
CDR3nt: TGTGCCAGCAGTCTGGGGGGTGGAGGGGGGAATTCACCCCTCCACTTT

abundance: .
j_gene: TRBJ1-5
v_gene: TRBV28
d_gene: .
CDR3aa: CASSYQANSNQPQHF
CDR3nt: TGTGCCAGCAGTTATCAGGCAAATAGCAATCAGCCCCAGCATTTT

abundance: .
j_gene: TRBJ1-5
v_gene: TRBV30
d_gene: .
CDR3aa: CAWSVLPGAQHF
CDR3nt: TGTGCCTGGAGTGTACTCCCAGGGGCCCAGCATTTT

abundance: .
j_gene: TRBJ2-7
v_gene: TRBV20-1
d_gene: TRBD1
CDR3aa: CSASGQGANYEQYF
CDR3nt: TGCAGTGCTAGCGGACAGGGGGCGAATTACGAGCAGTACTTC

abundance: .
j_gene: TRBJ2-3
v_gene: TRBV11-2
d_gene: TRBD2
CDR3aa: CATGPIAGGLVDTQYF
CDR3nt: TGTGCCACTGGCCCAATAGCGGGAGGGCTCGTAGATACGCAGTATTTT

abundance: few
j_gene: TRBJ2-1
v_gene: TRBV4-1
d_gene: .
CDR3aa: CASSQGDNEQFF
CDR3nt: TGCGCCAGCAGCCAAGGTGACAATGAGCAGTTCTTC

abundance: .
j_gene: TRBJ1-2
v_gene: TRBV20-1
d_gene: .
CDR3aa: CSARPLGYDYTF
CDR3nt: TGCAGTGCCCGACCCCTGGGCTATGACTACACCTTC

abundance: few
j_gene: TRBJ2-7
v_gene: TRBV4-1
d_gene: .
CDR3aa: CASSQEQVTYEQYF
CDR3nt: TGCGCCAGCAGCCAAGAACAGGTTACCTACGAGCAGTACTTC

abundance: .
j_gene: TRBJ2-4
v_gene: TRBV6-2/TRBV6-3
d_gene: .
CDR3aa: CASSAVAKNIQYF
CDR3nt: TGTGCCAGCAGTGCGGTAGCCAAAAACATTCAGTACTTC

abundance: few
j_gene: TRBJ2-6
v_gene: TRBV7-2
d_gene: .
CDR3aa: CASSLLFRPASGANVLTF
CDR3nt: TGTGCCAGCAGCTTATTGTTTCGTCCCGCCTCTGGGGCCAACGTCCTGACTTTC

abundance: few
j_gene: TRBJ2-1
v_gene: TRBV27
d_gene: TRBD2
CDR3aa: CASSLSLAGVYEQFF
CDR3nt: TGTGCCAGCAGTTTATCTCTAGCGGGAGTGTACGAGCAGTTCTTC

abundance: few
j_gene: TRBJ2-3
v_gene: TRBV5-5
d_gene: TRBD1
CDR3aa: CASSLYRGDTQYF
CDR3nt: TGTGCCAGCAGCCTTTACAGGGGGGATACGCAGTATTTT

abundance: .
j_gene: TRBJ1-2
v_gene: TRBV7-9
d_gene: .
CDR3aa: CASSSDKQGRGYTF
CDR3nt: TGTGCCAGCAGCTCCGATAAACAGGGTCGGGGCTACACCTTC